This T cell receptor (beta chain) was identified in a study of blood T cell repertoires in COVID-19. Study-level information: The United States, Italy and Spain provided the acute and convalescent COVID-19 samples.

Measured with immunoSEQ multiplex PCR; TCRdb has only the in-frame clones, and not every one. This repertoire shows roughly 120,000 clones, around nine tenths found once; its top ten account for 3.5% to 5.5%. The CDR3 loop spans 13 amino acids. V was cut by 7 bases and J by 5 bases, with 12 bases left in between. From germline, CDR1 is MNHEY and CDR2 SMNVEV (reference sequence). The chain is built from TRBV27 and TRBJ2-1; possibly TRBD1 for D (5 bases). This clonotype was sampled from a man between 60 and 70 years old with COVID-19, enrolled during active disease. What was sequenced was peripheral blood. CDR3 protein: CASKVTANNEQFF. In DNA form, the CDR3 reads TGTGCCAGCAAAGTGACAGCGAACAATGAGCAGTTCTTC.